These T cell receptor beta chains were read from a single sample in a study of T cells in Graves' hyperthyroidism and ophthalmopathy. One entry per CDR3 protein results from TCRdb running MiXCR on the multiplex PCR reads. Of hundreds of thousands of distinct CDR3 sequences listed, approximately 20% were seen once; the top ten hold approximately 40%. Sequenced material: blood. The receptors come from a man between 40 and 49 years old with Graves' hyperthyroidism. CDR3s include the opening cysteine and the closing phenylalanine or tryptophan. Fields, in order: D gene, V gene, J gene, clone size, CDR3 DNA, CDR3 protein. A D gene is named only where the DNA matches it firmly. Only part of the rows carry a size: once, few, many, or a class if the clone is expanded.

d_call: .
v_call: TRBV2
j_call: TRBJ1-2
clone_size: .
cdr3_nt: TGTGCCAGCATCAGCCTTGGAGGTCAAGGGGATGGCTACACCTTC
cdr3_aa: CASISLGGQGDGYTF

d_call: TRBD2
v_call: TRBV20-1
j_call: TRBJ2-1
clone_size: many
cdr3_nt: TGCAGTGCTGGACTAGCGGGGGGGCCGGGGTTCAATGAGCAGTTCTTC
cdr3_aa: CSAGLAGGPGFNEQFF

d_call: .
v_call: TRBV6-1
j_call: TRBJ1-1
clone_size: many
cdr3_nt: TGTGCCATTACTCAGCCTGGCGTCACTGAAGCTTTCTTT
cdr3_aa: CAITQPGVTEAFF

d_call: .
v_call: TRBV6-1
j_call: TRBJ1-1
clone_size: many
cdr3_nt: TGTGCCAGCTTTGGGTGGGGGCGCGGCACTGAAGCTTTCTTT
cdr3_aa: CASFGWGRGTEAFF

d_call: TRBD1
v_call: TRBV7-9
j_call: TRBJ1-5
clone_size: .
cdr3_nt: TGTGCCAGCAGCCTCGACAGGGGGCATCAGCCCCAGCATTTT
cdr3_aa: CASSLDRGHQPQHF

d_call: .
v_call: TRBV11-2
j_call: TRBJ2-1
clone_size: .
cdr3_nt: TGTGCCAGCAGCTTAGATCAGGGAGGCTACAATGAGCAGTTCTTC
cdr3_aa: CASSLDQGGYNEQFF

d_call: .
v_call: TRBV9
j_call: TRBJ2-7
clone_size: few
cdr3_nt: TGTGCCATCGAGGTGAGGACGCGTTGTAGAAACGAGCAGTACTTC
cdr3_aa: CAIEVRTRCRNEQYF

d_call: TRBD2
v_call: TRBV3-1
j_call: TRBJ2-3
clone_size: .
cdr3_nt: TGTGCCAGCAGCTTTACTAGCGGTACGCTTGCAGATACGCAGTATTTT
cdr3_aa: CASSFTSGTLADTQYF

d_call: .
v_call: TRBV5-1
j_call: TRBJ1-4
clone_size: many
cdr3_nt: TGCGCCAGCAGCTTTGACGACTGGCAGCTTGAAAAACTGTTTTTT
cdr3_aa: CASSFDDWQLEKLFF

d_call: TRBD1
v_call: TRBV6-1
j_call: TRBJ2-2
clone_size: many
cdr3_nt: TGTGCCAGCAGGGGGGGACAGGTCTTCACCGGGGAGCTGTTTTTT
cdr3_aa: CASRGGQVFTGELFF

d_call: .
v_call: TRBV6-2/TRBV6-3
j_call: TRBJ2-1
clone_size: many
cdr3_nt: TGTGCCAGCAGTTACAGACCGGGGCAGCTCAATGAGCAGTTCTTC
cdr3_aa: CASSYRPGQLNEQFF

d_call: .
v_call: TRBV19
j_call: TRBJ2-2
clone_size: many
cdr3_nt: TGTGCCAGTAGCCAGAGTGGGGGGCGATCCCGATTACAGAACACCGGGGAGCTGTTTTTT
cdr3_aa: CASSQSGGRSRLQNTGELFF

d_call: .
v_call: TRBV2
j_call: TRBJ2-3
clone_size: many
cdr3_nt: TGTGCCAGCAGTGAACAGGGAAGTGGAGATACGCAGTATTTT
cdr3_aa: CASSEQGSGDTQYF

d_call: .
v_call: TRBV18
j_call: TRBJ2-7
clone_size: .
cdr3_nt: TGTGCCAGCTCCCTGTCTGGGGGCCCTCTCAACGAGCAGTACTTC
cdr3_aa: CASSLSGGPLNEQYF

d_call: .
v_call: TRBV3-2
j_call: TRBJ1-5
clone_size: .
cdr3_nt: TGTGCCAGCAGCCAAGACGAGGGGTGGGAGGGCAATCAGCCCCAGCATTTT
cdr3_aa: CASSQDEGWEGNQPQHF

d_call: TRBD1
v_call: TRBV7-9
j_call: TRBJ2-1
clone_size: few
cdr3_nt: TGTGCCAGCAGCCCCTCAGGGACAGTACACTACAATGAGCAGTTCTTC
cdr3_aa: CASSPSGTVHYNEQFF

d_call: TRBD2
v_call: TRBV5-1
j_call: TRBJ2-5
clone_size: .
cdr3_nt: TGCGCCAGCAGCGCAGCGATAGCGGTTCCGGGACTAGCGGTAGGGACCCAGTACTTC
cdr3_aa: CASSAAIAVPGLAVGTQYF

d_call: TRBD2
v_call: TRBV7-3
j_call: TRBJ2-2
clone_size: .
cdr3_nt: TGTGCCAGCAGCGGGACTAGGAGCACCGGGGAGCTGTTTTTT
cdr3_aa: CASSGTRSTGELFF

d_call: TRBD2
v_call: TRBV7-3
j_call: TRBJ2-1
clone_size: many
cdr3_nt: TGTGCCAGCAGCCCCTTAATCCCGGGAGGTTACAATGAGCAGTTCTTC
cdr3_aa: CASSPLIPGGYNEQFF

d_call: .
v_call: TRBV2
j_call: TRBJ1-1
clone_size: many
cdr3_nt: TGTGCCAGCAGTGAATCTCCCCTGAACACTGAAGCTTTCTTT
cdr3_aa: CASSESPLNTEAFF

d_call: .
v_call: TRBV7-2
j_call: TRBJ2-7
clone_size: once
cdr3_nt: TGTGCCAGCAGCTTTTTGACGGAAACCTACGAGCAGTACTTC
cdr3_aa: CASSFLTETYEQYF

d_call: .
v_call: TRBV5-1
j_call: TRBJ2-1
clone_size: many
cdr3_nt: TGCGCCAGCAGCTTGAGTGGGAGTCTCAATGAGCAGTTCTTC
cdr3_aa: CASSLSGSLNEQFF

d_call: .
v_call: TRBV20-1
j_call: TRBJ2-2
clone_size: few
cdr3_nt: TGCAGTGCTAGCTACCGACCGAGTAACACCGGGGAGCTGTTTTTT
cdr3_aa: CSASYRPSNTGELFF

d_call: .
v_call: TRBV7-9
j_call: TRBJ1-4
clone_size: few
cdr3_nt: TGTGCCAGCAGCTCCACGTCGGCCGAAAAACTGTTTTTT
cdr3_aa: CASSSTSAEKLFF

d_call: .
v_call: TRBV5-1
j_call: TRBJ2-7
clone_size: .
cdr3_nt: TGCGCCAGCAGTAGTGGGCCGGGACAAAATTACGAACAGTACTTC
cdr3_aa: CASSSGPGQNYEQYF

d_call: TRBD1
v_call: TRBV7-2
j_call: TRBJ1-3
clone_size: .
cdr3_nt: TGTGCCAGCAAACCGGGACAGGGATTCTCTGGAAACACCATATATTTT
cdr3_aa: CASKPGQGFSGNTIYF

d_call: .
v_call: TRBV5-4
j_call: TRBJ1-1
clone_size: .
cdr3_nt: TGTGCCAGCAGCTTGGCCTCGATCGGGACTGAAGCTTTCTTT
cdr3_aa: CASSLASIGTEAFF

d_call: TRBD2
v_call: TRBV10-3
j_call: TRBJ2-3
clone_size: many
cdr3_nt: TGTGCCACCGGCCCCGCGGGACTAGCGGGGGACACAGATACGCAGTATTTT
cdr3_aa: CATGPAGLAGDTDTQYF

d_call: .
v_call: TRBV18
j_call: TRBJ1-5
clone_size: many
cdr3_nt: TGTGCCAGCTCACCATCAGGGGAGAATCAGCCCCAGCATTTT
cdr3_aa: CASSPSGENQPQHF

d_call: .
v_call: TRBV7-9
j_call: TRBJ1-1
clone_size: many
cdr3_nt: TGTGCCAGCAGCTCCTCGACGGGGGACGATACTGAAGCTTTCTTT
cdr3_aa: CASSSSTGDDTEAFF

d_call: TRBD1
v_call: TRBV12-3/TRBV12-4
j_call: TRBJ1-5
clone_size: .
cdr3_nt: TGTGCCAGCAGTACAGGACAGGGCCTGCGGCCCCAGCATTTT
cdr3_aa: CASSTGQGLRPQHF

d_call: TRBD2
v_call: TRBV7-2
j_call: TRBJ2-5
clone_size: .
cdr3_nt: TGTGCCAGCAGCCCGACTAGCGGGGGCCAAGAGACCCAGTACTTC
cdr3_aa: CASSPTSGGQETQYF

d_call: .
v_call: TRBV16
j_call: TRBJ2-7
clone_size: many
cdr3_nt: TGTGCCAGCAGCCAGAGACAGGTTGGCGAGCAGTACTTC
cdr3_aa: CASSQRQVGEQYF

d_call: .
v_call: TRBV6-1
j_call: TRBJ2-7
clone_size: many
cdr3_nt: TGTGCCAGCCAAAGATCTGGCGGACAGATAATTGAGCAGTACTTC
cdr3_aa: CASQRSGGQIIEQYF

d_call: .
v_call: TRBV7-9
j_call: TRBJ1-3
clone_size: .
cdr3_nt: TGTGCCAGCCAAAGAACCTCTGGAAACACCATATATTTT
cdr3_aa: CASQRTSGNTIYF

d_call: .
v_call: TRBV11-2
j_call: TRBJ2-5
clone_size: .
cdr3_nt: TGTGCCAGCAGCTTAGAGGGCTCAGGGTCAGCGACCCAGTACTTC
cdr3_aa: CASSLEGSGSATQYF

d_call: .
v_call: TRBV28
j_call: TRBJ1-5
clone_size: few
cdr3_nt: TGTGCCAGCAGTTTGCGGGGGCATCAGCCCCAGCATTTT
cdr3_aa: CASSLRGHQPQHF

d_call: .
v_call: TRBV6-1
j_call: TRBJ1-1
clone_size: .
cdr3_nt: TGTGCCACCCAATTACAGGAAACGAACACTGAAGCTTTCTTT
cdr3_aa: CATQLQETNTEAFF

d_call: TRBD1
v_call: TRBV28
j_call: TRBJ1-2
clone_size: .
cdr3_nt: TGTACCAGCAGAGCGGGGACAGGGGCGCGCGACTACACCTTC
cdr3_aa: CTSRAGTGARDYTF

d_call: TRBD2
v_call: TRBV20-1
j_call: TRBJ2-5
clone_size: many
cdr3_nt: TGCAGTGCTAGAGATGAGGGACTAGCGGGGGGACCTCAAGAGACCCAGTACTTC
cdr3_aa: CSARDEGLAGGPQETQYF

d_call: TRBD1
v_call: TRBV5-1
j_call: TRBJ2-7
clone_size: once
cdr3_nt: TGCGCCAGCAGCTTCGGGACAGGGGGAATTTCTCATGCCTACGAGCAGTACTTC
cdr3_aa: CASSFGTGGISHAYEQYF

d_call: .
v_call: TRBV4-3
j_call: TRBJ1-5
clone_size: many
cdr3_nt: TGCGCCAGCAGCCAAAGCTGGGCTGGTCAGCCCCAGCATTTT
cdr3_aa: CASSQSWAGQPQHF

d_call: TRBD1
v_call: TRBV20-1
j_call: TRBJ1-4
clone_size: few
cdr3_nt: TGCAGTGCCCGGAACAGGGGTTTTAATGAAAAACTGTTTTTT
cdr3_aa: CSARNRGFNEKLFF

d_call: TRBD2
v_call: TRBV28
j_call: TRBJ2-3
clone_size: few
cdr3_nt: TGTGCCAGCAGTTCCAATCGACTAGCGGGGGGGCAAGATACGCAGTATTTT
cdr3_aa: CASSSNRLAGGQDTQYF

d_call: TRBD1
v_call: TRBV20-1
j_call: TRBJ2-7
clone_size: many
cdr3_nt: TGCAGTGCTAGGTTGCCCGGGACAGGGGGCAAAGAGCAGTACTTC
cdr3_aa: CSARLPGTGGKEQYF

d_call: .
v_call: TRBV14
j_call: TRBJ2-1
clone_size: many
cdr3_nt: TGTGCCAGCAGCCAAGTCGGACATCTTTCCTACAATGAGCAGTTCTTC
cdr3_aa: CASSQVGHLSYNEQFF

d_call: .
v_call: TRBV7-2
j_call: TRBJ2-7
clone_size: many
cdr3_nt: TGTGCCAGCAGCTTATTCGGACGGACTACGTTCTACGAGCAGTACTTC
cdr3_aa: CASSLFGRTTFYEQYF

d_call: TRBD1
v_call: TRBV19
j_call: TRBJ2-6
clone_size: once
cdr3_nt: TGTGCCAGTAGTATAGCCAGGACAGGGGGCCCCTCTGGGGCCAACGTCCTGACTTTC
cdr3_aa: CASSIARTGGPSGANVLTF

d_call: .
v_call: TRBV2
j_call: TRBJ1-2
clone_size: many
cdr3_nt: TGTGCCAGCAGTGTCCGTGACCAATATGGCTACACCTTC
cdr3_aa: CASSVRDQYGYTF

d_call: .
v_call: TRBV18
j_call: TRBJ1-6
clone_size: many
cdr3_nt: TGTGCCAGCTCACCAGGGACCAGGATGGATAGTATCACCCTCCACTTT
cdr3_aa: CASSPGTRMDSITLHF

d_call: .
v_call: TRBV6-4
j_call: TRBJ1-1
clone_size: .
cdr3_nt: TGTGCCAGCAGTGAAATTGCGACAGAGGCTTTCTTT
cdr3_aa: CASSEIATEAFF